The rows below give T cell receptor beta chains drawn from one sample of a study of T cells in Graves' hyperthyroidism and ophthalmopathy. Each CDR3 protein gets one entry after TCRdb re-called the multiplex PCR reads with MiXCR. This table holds a few hundred thousand distinct CDR3 sequences, 16% found once. Sequencing was carried out using blood. These receptors were taken from a woman aged 30 to 39 with Graves' ophthalmopathy. The CDR3 runs from the conserved cysteine through the conserved F or W. The D gene is left open where the match is weak. Not every row has a clone size; where given, it reads once, few, many or a size class.

>many|-|TRBJ2-1|TRBV7-8
CASSLRFGQGSYNEQFF
TGTGCCAGCAGCTTAAGGTTTGGGCAGGGCTCCTACAATGAGCAGTTCTTC
>-|-|TRBJ2-2|TRBV2
CASSEAGITGELFF
TGTGCCAGCAGTGAAGCAGGAATTACCGGGGAGCTGTTTTTT
>few|-|TRBJ2-5|TRBV12-3/TRBV12-4
CASRLGPKETQYF
TGTGCCAGCAGACTGGGACCTAAAGAGACCCAGTACTTC
>many|-|TRBJ1-5|TRBV28
CASSIINQPQHF
TGTGCCAGCAGCATTATTAATCAGCCCCAGCATTTT
>few|TRBD2|TRBJ2-7|TRBV6-2/TRBV6-3
CASSYPLTSGGSYEQYF
TGTGCCAGCAGTTACCCTTTGACTAGCGGGGGATCCTACGAGCAGTACTTC
>many|-|TRBJ2-7|TRBV2
CASREQVTSYEQYF
TGTGCCAGCAGGGAACAGGTGACCTCCTACGAGCAGTACTTC
>many|-|TRBJ2-7|TRBV5-1
CASSLAFRSYEQYF
TGCGCCAGCAGCTTGGCTTTCAGAAGCTACGAGCAGTACTTC
>-|TRBD1|TRBJ2-7|TRBV20-1
CSAVGTGNYEQYF
TGCAGTGCTGTCGGGACAGGAAACTACGAGCAGTACTTC
>-|-|TRBJ2-7|TRBV30
CAWERLLYEQYF
TGTGCCTGGGAAAGATTACTCTACGAGCAGTACTTC
>few|-|TRBJ1-4|TRBV4-1
CASSQQGGFEKLFF
TGCGCCAGCAGCCAACAAGGGGGATTTGAAAAACTGTTTTTT
>many|TRBD1|TRBJ2-1|TRBV2
CASSAGTGANEQFF
TGTGCCAGCAGTGCCGGGACAGGTGCCAATGAGCAGTTCTTC
>-|-|TRBJ1-6|TRBV4-3
CASSQEREDNSPLHF
TGCGCCAGCAGCCAAGAAAGGGAGGATAATTCACCCCTCCACTTT
>many|TRBD2|TRBJ2-7|TRBV3-1
CASSQILAATYEQYF
TGTGCCAGCAGCCAAATTCTAGCGGCGACCTACGAGCAGTACTTC
>many|-|TRBJ2-6|TRBV10-3
CASAYGPGSGANVLTF
TGTGCCAGCGCCTATGGACCCGGCTCTGGGGCCAACGTCCTGACTTTC
>many|-|TRBJ1-1|TRBV6-5
CASSYEGMNTEAFF
TGTGCCAGCAGTTACGAGGGGATGAACACTGAAGCTTTCTTT
>-|-|TRBJ2-2|TRBV20-1
CSVGGPNTGELFF
TGCAGCGTCGGGGGGCCTAACACCGGGGAGCTGTTTTTT
>many|-|TRBJ2-7|TRBV7-2
CASSLALEALMPSYEQYF
TGTGCCAGCAGCTTAGCGCTAGAGGCACTCATGCCCTCCTACGAGCAGTACTTC